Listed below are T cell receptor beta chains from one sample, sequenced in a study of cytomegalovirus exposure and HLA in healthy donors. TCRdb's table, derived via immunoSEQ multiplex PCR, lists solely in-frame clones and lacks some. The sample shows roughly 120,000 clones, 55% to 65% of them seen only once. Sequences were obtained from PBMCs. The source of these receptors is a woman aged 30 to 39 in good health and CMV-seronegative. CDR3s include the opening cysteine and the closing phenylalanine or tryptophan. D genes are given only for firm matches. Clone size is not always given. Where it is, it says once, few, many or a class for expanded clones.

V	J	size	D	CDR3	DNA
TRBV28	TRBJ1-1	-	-	CASSPPSTTIAAFF	TGTGCCAGCAGCCCACCCTCCACGACAATTGCTGCTTTCTTT
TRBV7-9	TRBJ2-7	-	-	CASSLKSPGPQRGYEQYF	TGTGCCAGCAGTTTAAAGAGCCCGGGACCTCAAAGGGGGTACGAGCAGTACTTC
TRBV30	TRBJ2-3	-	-	CAWSDGGSTQYF	TGTGCCTGGAGTGACGGTGGTTCTACGCAGTATTTT
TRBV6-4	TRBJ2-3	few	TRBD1	CASSDGQGADTQYF	TGTGCCAGCAGTGACGGACAGGGGGCAGATACGCAGTATTTT
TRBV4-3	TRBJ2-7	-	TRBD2	CASSQGLAVSYEQYF	TGCGCCAGCAGCCAGGGACTAGCGGTATCCTACGAGCAGTACTTC
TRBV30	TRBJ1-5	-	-	CACCGRGQEPQHF	TGTGCCTGTTGTGGGAGGGGCCAGGAGCCCCAGCATTTT
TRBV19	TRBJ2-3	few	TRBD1	CASSEPGGEKTDTQYF	TGTGCCAGTAGTGAACCAGGGGGCGAGAAGACAGATACGCAGTATTTT
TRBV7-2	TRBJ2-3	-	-	CASSLRYSYTDTQYF	TGTGCCAGCAGCTTACGATACTCGTACACAGATACGCAGTATTTT
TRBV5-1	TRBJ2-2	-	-	CASSSSGRANTGELFF	TGCGCCAGCAGCTCCTCTGGGAGAGCGAACACCGGGGAGCTGTTTTTT
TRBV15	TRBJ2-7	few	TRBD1	CATRVTGVSYEQYF	TGTGCCACCAGGGTGACAGGGGTCTCCTACGAGCAGTACTTC
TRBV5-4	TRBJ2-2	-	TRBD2	CASSPRLAGGPGELFF	TGTGCCAGCAGCCCACGACTAGCGGGAGGGCCCGGGGAGCTGTTTTTT
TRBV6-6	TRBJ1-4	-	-	CASSQQGRPGEKLFF	TGTGCCAGCAGCCAACAGGGACGGCCAGGGGAAAAACTGTTTTTT
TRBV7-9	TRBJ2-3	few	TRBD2	CASSLVLAGADTQYF	TGTGCCAGCAGCTTAGTACTAGCGGGAGCAGATACGCAGTATTTT
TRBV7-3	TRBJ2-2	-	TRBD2	CASSQRLAGVGGELFF	TGTGCCAGCAGCCAACGACTAGCGGGTGTTGGCGGGGAGCTGTTTTTT
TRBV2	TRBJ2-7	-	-	CASMGGEGEQYF	TGTGCCAGCATGGGGGGAGAGGGCGAGCAGTACTTC
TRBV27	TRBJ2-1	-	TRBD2	CASSLGTSSYNEQFF	TGTGCCAGCAGTTTAGGGACTAGCAGCTACAATGAGCAGTTCTTC
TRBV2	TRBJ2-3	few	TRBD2	CANRGLPHPDTQYF	TGTGCCAATAGGGGACTACCCCATCCGGATACGCAGTATTTT